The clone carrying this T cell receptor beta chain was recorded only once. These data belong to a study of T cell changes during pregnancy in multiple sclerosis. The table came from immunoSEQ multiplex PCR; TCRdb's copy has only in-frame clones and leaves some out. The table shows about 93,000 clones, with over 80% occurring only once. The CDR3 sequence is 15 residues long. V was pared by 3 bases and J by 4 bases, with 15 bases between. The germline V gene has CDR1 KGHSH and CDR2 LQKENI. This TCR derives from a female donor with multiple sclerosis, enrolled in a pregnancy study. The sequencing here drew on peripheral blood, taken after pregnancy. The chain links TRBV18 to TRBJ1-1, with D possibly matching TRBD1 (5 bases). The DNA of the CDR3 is TGTGCCAGCTCACCCCCGGGGGGGGGATTCACTGAAGCTTTCTTT. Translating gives CASSPPGGGFTEAFF.